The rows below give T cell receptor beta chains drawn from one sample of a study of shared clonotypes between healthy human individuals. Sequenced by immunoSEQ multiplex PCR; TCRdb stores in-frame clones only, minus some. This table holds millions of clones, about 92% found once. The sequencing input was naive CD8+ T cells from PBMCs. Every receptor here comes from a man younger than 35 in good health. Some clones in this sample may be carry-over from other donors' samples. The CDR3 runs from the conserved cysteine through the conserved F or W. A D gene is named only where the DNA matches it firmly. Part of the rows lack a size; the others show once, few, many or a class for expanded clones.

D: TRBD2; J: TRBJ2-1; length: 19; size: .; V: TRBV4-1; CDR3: CASRRRPEGLAGYYNEQFF; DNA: TGCGCCAGCCGACGGCGCCCGGAAGGACTAGCGGGATACTACAATGAGCAGTTCTTC
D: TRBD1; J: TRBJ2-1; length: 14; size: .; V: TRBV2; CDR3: CASRGTGTGGDKFF; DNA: TGTGCCAGCAGGGGTACCGGGACAGGGGGGGACAAGTTCTTC
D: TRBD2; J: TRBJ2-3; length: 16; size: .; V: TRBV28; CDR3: CASSSGLAERTDTQYF; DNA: TGTGCCAGCAGTTCGGGACTAGCGGAACGCACAGATACGCAGTATTTT
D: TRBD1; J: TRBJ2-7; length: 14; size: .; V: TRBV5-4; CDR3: CASSLGDRVDEQYF; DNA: TGTGCCAGCAGCTTAGGGGACAGGGTGGACGAGCAGTACTTC
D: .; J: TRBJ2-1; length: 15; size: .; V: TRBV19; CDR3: CASRSTGPSYNEQFF; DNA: TGTGCCAGTAGGTCAACGGGACCCTCCTACAATGAGCAGTTCTTC
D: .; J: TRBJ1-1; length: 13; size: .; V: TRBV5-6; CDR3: CASSLGRQKQAFF; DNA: TGTGCCAGCAGCTTGGGAAGGCAGAAACAAGCTTTCTTT
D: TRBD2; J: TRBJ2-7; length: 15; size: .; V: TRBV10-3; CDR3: CAINPDTSGSYEQYF; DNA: TGTGCCATCAACCCCGATACTAGCGGTTCCTACGAGCAGTACTTC
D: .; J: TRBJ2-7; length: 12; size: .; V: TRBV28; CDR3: CASSGTWREQYF; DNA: TGTGCCAGCAGTGGGACTTGGCGAGAGCAGTACTTC
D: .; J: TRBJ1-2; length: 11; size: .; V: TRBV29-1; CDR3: CSSTPASGYTF; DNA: TGCAGCTCCACCCCGGCATCTGGCTACACCTTC
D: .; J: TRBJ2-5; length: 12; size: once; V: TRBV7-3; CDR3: CASSAPSETQYF; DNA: TGTGCCAGCAGCGCCCCCTCCGAGACCCAGTACTTC
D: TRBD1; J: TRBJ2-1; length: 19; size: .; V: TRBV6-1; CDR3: CASSDRTGGHRYPYNEQFF; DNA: TGTGCCAGCAGTGACCGGACAGGGGGCCACCGTTACCCCTACAATGAGCAGTTCTTC
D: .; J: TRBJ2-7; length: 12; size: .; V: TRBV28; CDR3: CASSFVSYEQYF; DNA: TGTGCCAGCAGTTTCGTCTCCTACGAGCAGTACTTC
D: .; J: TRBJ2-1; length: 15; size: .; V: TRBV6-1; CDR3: CASTPVRGSYNEQFF; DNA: TGTGCCAGCACACCAGTCAGGGGCTCCTACAATGAGCAGTTCTTC
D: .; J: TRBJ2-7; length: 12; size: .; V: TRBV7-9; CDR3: CASSDQAWEQYF; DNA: TGTGCCAGCAGCGATCAGGCATGGGAGCAGTACTTC
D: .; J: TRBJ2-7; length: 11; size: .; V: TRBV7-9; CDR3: CASTNSYEQYF; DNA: TGTGCCAGCACCAACTCCTACGAGCAGTACTTC